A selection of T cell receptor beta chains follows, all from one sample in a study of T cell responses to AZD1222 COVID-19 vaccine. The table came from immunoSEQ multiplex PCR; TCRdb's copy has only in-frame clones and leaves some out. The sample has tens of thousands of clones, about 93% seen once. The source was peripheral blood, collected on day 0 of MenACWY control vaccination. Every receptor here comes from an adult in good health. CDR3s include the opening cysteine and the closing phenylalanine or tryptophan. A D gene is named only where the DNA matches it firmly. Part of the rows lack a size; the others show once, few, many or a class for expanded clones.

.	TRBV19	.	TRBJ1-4	TGTGCCAGTAGTATAAAGACCGGGACCGGTTTAGAAAAACTGTTTTTT	CASSIKTGTGLEKLFF
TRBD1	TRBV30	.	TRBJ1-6	TGTGCCTGGAGAGGGACAGGGGCGTCTCATAATTCACCCCTCCACTTT	CAWRGTGASHNSPLHF
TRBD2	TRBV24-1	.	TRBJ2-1	TGTGCCACCAGTGACTCCTCTAGCGGGAGAATGGGGGAGCAGTTCTTC	CATSDSSSGRMGEQFF
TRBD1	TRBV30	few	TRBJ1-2	TGTGCCTGGAGCCCAGGACAGGCCTATGGCTACACCTTC	CAWSPGQAYGYTF
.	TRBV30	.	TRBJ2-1	TGTGCCTGGAGCCAGGGCTCCTACAATGAGCAGTTCTTC	CAWSQGSYNEQFF
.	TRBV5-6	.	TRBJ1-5	TGTGCCAGCAGCACAACCCGCAGCAATCAGCCCCAGCATTTT	CASSTTRSNQPQHF
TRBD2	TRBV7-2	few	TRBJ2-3	TGTGCCAGCAGCTTCTTATCCAGCGGGAGGGCAGATACGCAGTATTTT	CASSFLSSGRADTQYF
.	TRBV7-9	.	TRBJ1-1	TGTGCCAGCAGTTGGGGGGACACTGAAGCTTTCTTT	CASSWGDTEAFF
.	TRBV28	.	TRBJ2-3	TGTGCCAGCAGAAAAAGAAGGAGTGATAGGACAGATACGCAGTATTTT	CASRKRRSDRTDTQYF
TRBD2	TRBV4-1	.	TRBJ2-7	TGCGCCAGCAGCCAAGATTGGTCTAGCGGGAGGGCCTTCTCCTACGAGCAGTACTTC	CASSQDWSSGRAFSYEQYF
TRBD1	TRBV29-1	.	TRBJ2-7	TGCAGCGTTGAGGGACAGGGGTACGAGCAGTACTTC	CSVEGQGYEQYF
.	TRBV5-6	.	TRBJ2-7	TGTGCCAGCAGCTTAGGGACACTGACCTACGAGCAGTACTTC	CASSLGTLTYEQYF
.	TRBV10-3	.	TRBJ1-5	TGTGCCATCAGCCCGGCAGGGAATCAGCCCCAGCATTTT	CAISPAGNQPQHF
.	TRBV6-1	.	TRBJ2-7	TGTGCCAGCAGTGATTGGGTCGGCCCCTACGAGCAGTACTTC	CASSDWVGPYEQYF
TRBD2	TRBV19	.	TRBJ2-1	TGTGCCAGTAGTATGGGACTATCCACCCCAAGAAGTGAGCAGTTCTTC	CASSMGLSTPRSEQFF